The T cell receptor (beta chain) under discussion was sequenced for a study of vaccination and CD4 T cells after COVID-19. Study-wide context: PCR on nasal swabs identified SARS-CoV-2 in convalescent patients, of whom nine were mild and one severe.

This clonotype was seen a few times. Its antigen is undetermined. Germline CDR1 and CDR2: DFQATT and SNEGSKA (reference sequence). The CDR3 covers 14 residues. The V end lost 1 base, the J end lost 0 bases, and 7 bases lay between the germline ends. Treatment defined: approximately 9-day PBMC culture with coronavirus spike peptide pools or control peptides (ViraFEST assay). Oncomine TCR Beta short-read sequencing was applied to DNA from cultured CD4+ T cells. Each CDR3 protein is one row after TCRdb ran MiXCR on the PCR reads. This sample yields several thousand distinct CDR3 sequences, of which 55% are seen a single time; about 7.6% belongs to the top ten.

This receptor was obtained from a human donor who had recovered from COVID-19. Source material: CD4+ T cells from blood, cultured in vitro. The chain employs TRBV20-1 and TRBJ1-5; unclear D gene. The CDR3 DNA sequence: TGCAGTGCTAGAGTAGGGAGTAGCAATCAGCCCCAGCATTTT. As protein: CSARVGSSNQPQHF.